Below, 17 T cell receptor beta chains from the same sample are listed, as sequenced in a study of T-cell reconstitution after alpha-beta-depleted transplantation in children. Library preparation (for TCRbeta) was performed with unique molecular identifiers. TCRdb re-derived calls from the PCR reads in MiXCR, one entry per CDR3 protein. The sample has about 340,000 distinct CDR3 sequences, 13% seen once; the top ten hold around 4.1%. The sample consisted of PBMCs, taken from the stem cell graft. The receptors originated from a human donor who donated a stem cell graft to a child with Fanconi anemia.

The chain has TRBV6-2 or TRBV6-3 and TRBJ2-6; D uncertain. CDR3 length: 15 amino acids. V was clipped by 5 bases and J by 0 bases, with 8 bases between them. Looked up from germline, CDR1 is MNHEY and CDR2 is SVGEGT. The CDR3 sequence: CASSTWISGANVLTF. CDR3 nucleotide sequence: TGTGCCAGCAGTACCTGGATCTCTGGGGCCAACGTCCTGACTTTC.

This clonotype showed up just a few times. V and J are TRBV13 and TRBJ2-6, with TRBD1 as a possible D gene (5 bases). The CDR3 extends over 16 amino acids. V dropped 3 bases and J dropped 4 bases, with 13 bases sitting between them. Germline V gene data show CDR1 as PRHDT and CDR2 as FYEKMQ (reference sequence). The CDR3 is CASSLGQGTGANVLTF. For the CDR3, the DNA is TGTGCCAGCAGCTTGGGGCAGGGTACAGGGGCCAACGTCCTGACTTTC.

The J gene is TRBJ2-1, the V gene TRBV9; D tentatively fits TRBD1 or TRBD2 (5 bases each). This CDR3 contains 16 residues. Trimming stripped 4 bases from V and 5 bases from J, with 19 bases between. From germline, CDR1 is SGDLS and CDR2 YYNGEE. The CDR3 sequence: CASSSGTSETHNEQFF. The DNA for the CDR3 is TGTGCCAGCAGCTCCGGGACCTCCGAAACCCACAATGAGCAGTTCTTC.

Many counts were recorded for this clonotype. The rearrangement joins TRBV18 to TRBJ2-3; D possibly corresponds to TRBD2 (5 bases). The CDR3 totals 15 residues. CDR1 and CDR2 from the germline V gene are KGHSH and LQKENI. With 5 bases removed from V and 0 bases from J, the gap between germline ends came to 12 bases. CDR3 nucleotides: TGTGCCAGCTCAGGTTTTGGCGGGAGCACAGATACGCAGTATTTT. This translates into CASSGFGGSTDTQYF.

This clonotype was observed a handful of times. The chain carries TRBV25-1 and TRBJ2-5; D ambiguous. Looked up from germline, CDR1 is MGHDK and CDR2 is SYGVNS. Trimming removed 2 bases from V and 2 bases from J, with 9 bases in between. This CDR3 contains 14 residues. CDR3 residues: CASSETEVQETQYF. The DNA of the CDR3 is TGTGCCAGCAGTGAAACAGAAGTGCAAGAGACCCAGTACTTC.

This clonotype was counted ten times or more. The chain joins TRBV28 to TRBJ1-2, with 8 bases matching TRBD1. Per the germline V gene, CDR1 is MDHEN and CDR2 is SYDVKM. CDR3 length: 15 residues. J lost 4 bases, V lost 3 bases, and 7 bases had no gene match. This CDR3 reads CASSFGDRRIYGYTF. CDR3 DNA sequence: TGTGCCAGCAGTTTCGGGGACAGGAGGATCTATGGCTACACCTTC.

This chain links TRBV3-1 with TRBJ2-5, with D uncertain. This CDR3 has 16 residues. V lost 3 bases, J lost 2 bases, and 16 bases lay in between. CDR1 and CDR2 from the germline V gene are LGHDT and YNNKEL (reference sequence). For the CDR3, the DNA is TGTGCCAGCAGCCATCCCCGGACGGCGAAGCAAGAGACCCAGTACTTC. Amino acids: CASSHPRTAKQETQYF.

This clonotype was detected ten times or more. This rearrangement joins TRBV6-5 to TRBJ2-1, with D possibly TRBD1 on 6 matching bases. V lost 3 bases to trimming and J lost 6 bases, with 15 bases between them. This CDR3 comprises 15 residues. Germline V gene lookup returns CDR1 MNHEY and CDR2 SVGAGI. CDR3 sequence reads: CASSYQGITGNEQFF. The CDR3 nucleotides are TGTGCCAGCAGTTATCAGGGGATTACCGGCAATGAGCAGTTCTTC.

This clonotype was counted a few times. J is TRBJ2-1 and V is TRBV14; no clear D gene. Trimming removed 4 bases from V and 6 bases from J, with 16 bases in between. From germline, CDR1 is SGHDN and CDR2 FVKESK. The CDR3 totals 15 residues. The CDR3 region has the DNA TGTGCCAGCAGCCCATCTGGGTCCTTACTCAATGAGCAGTTCTTC. It encodes CASSPSGSLLNEQFF.

In this sample, this clonotype turned up a few times. The chain is built from TRBV20-1 and TRBJ2-7; D ambiguous. The germline V and J ends were trimmed by 0 bases and 2 bases, with 8 bases remaining between them. The CDR3 is 13 residues long. The V gene's germline CDR1 is DFQATT and CDR2 SNEGSKA (reference sequence). CDR3 residues: CSARDSRAYEQYV. CDR3 nucleotides: TGCAGTGCTAGAGATTCAAGGGCCTACGAGCAGTACGTC.

The rearrangement joins TRBV12-3 or TRBV12-4 to TRBJ2-3; 12 bases line up with TRBD2. The ends lost 6 bases at V and 4 bases at J; junction bases unmatched: 8. The CDR3 runs 16 residues. In DNA, the CDR3 is TGTGCCAGCAGCACTACTAGCGGGGGGTTCCCAGATACGCAGTATTTT. It encodes CASSTTSGGFPDTQYF.

In this sample, this clonotype turned up a few times. The J gene is TRBJ2-1, the V gene TRBV7-6; 7 bases agree with TRBD1. Losses at the gene ends were 5 bases for V and 9 bases for J; bases not matched to a gene: 10. CDR3 length equals 14 residues. Per the germline V gene, CDR1 is SGHVS and CDR2 is FNYEAQ. CDR3 bases: TGTGCCAGCAGCCCCGGGACAGCCGTTGGTGAGCAGTTCTTC. Translation gives CASSPGTAVGEQFF.

In this sample, this clonotype turned up a few times. V gene TRBV20-1 combines with J gene TRBJ2-3, with D hard to call. Germline V gene lookup returns CDR1 DFQATT and CDR2 SNEGSKA (reference sequence). Trimming took 3 bases from V and 6 from J, leaving 19 bases between them. The CDR3 loop spans 15 amino acids. This CDR3 is CSASPFVMLSDTQYF. CDR3 nucleotide sequence: TGCAGTGCTAGTCCCTTCGTAATGTTGTCGGATACGCAGTATTTT.

The genes are TRBV4-3 and TRBJ2-3, with no clear D. Between the trimmed V and J ends, which lost 0 bases and 1 base, there was a span of 11 bases. The length of the CDR3 is 16 residues. The germline V gene encodes CDR1 LGHNA and CDR2 YSLEER. CDR3 region: CASSQDNSRGTDTQYF. The CDR3 DNA sequence: TGCGCCAGCAGCCAAGATAACTCAAGAGGCACAGATACGCAGTATTTT.

This clonotype occurred a few times. The gene calls are TRBV7-6 and TRBJ2-1, with D unclear. The CDR3 contains 12 residues. Per the germline V gene, CDR1 is SGHVS and CDR2 is FNYEAQ. Trimming removed 3 bases at V and 9 bases at J, with 9 bases between. The DNA for the CDR3 is TGTGCCAGCAGCTTCATGGAACGTGAGCAGTTCTTC. This gives the protein CASSFMEREQFF.

This clonotype was counted at least ten times. The chain has TRBV4-2 and TRBJ1-3, with D maybe TRBD1 (5 bases). Germline V lookup: CDR1 LGHNA, CDR2 YNFKEQ. Trimming removed 0 bases from V and 2 bases from J, with 11 bases in between. CDR3 size: 16 residues. CDR3 nucleotide sequence: TGTGCCAGCAGCCAAGATGACAGAAACCCTGGAAACACCATATATTTT. The encoded protein is CASSQDDRNPGNTIYF.

This clonotype has just a few counts. The chain combines TRBV15 with TRBJ2-1; TRBD2 agrees at 8 bases. The V gene's germline CDR1 is LNHNV and CDR2 YYDKDF (reference sequence). Germline trimming cut 5 bases from V and 9 bases from J; bases unmatched to any gene: 3. The CDR3 has 12 residues. The CDR3 region is CATSVGRGEQFF. The CDR3 region has the DNA TGTGCCACCAGCGTCGGGAGGGGTGAGCAGTTCTTC. The whole variable domain, filled in from reference TRBV15 and TRBJ2-1, reads DAMVIQNPRYQVTQFGKPVTLSCSQTLNHNVMYWYQQKSSQAPKLLFHYYDKDFNNEADTPDNFQSRRPNTSFCFLDIRSPGLGDTAMYLCATSVGRGEQFFGPGTRLTVL.